This T cell receptor (beta chain) appears in the sequencing data of a study of T cells in Graves' hyperthyroidism and ophthalmopathy. Germline loops: CDR1 SGHDT, CDR2 YYEEEE. V lost 0 bases to trimming and J lost 11 bases, with 15 bases between them. This CDR3 region has 13 residues. TCR beta CDR3 regions were amplified from RNA transcripts. When the TCR CDR3 underwent first-round RT-PCR, the HTBI primer set was used. TCRdb re-analysed the multiplex PCR reads in MiXCR, keeping a single row per CDR3 protein. The data contain a few hundred thousand distinct CDR3 sequences, more than 15% of them singletons.

V is TRBV5-6 and J is TRBJ2-7, with D unresolved. Sequencing was performed on blood. This TCR derives from a woman under 40 with Graves' hyperthyroidism. CDR3 nucleotides: TGTGCCAGCAGCTTGGTTGGGGTCGCGAGCAAGTACTTC. As protein: CASSLVGVASKYF. The variable domain in full, completed from reference TRBV5-6 and TRBJ2-7, reads DAGVTQSPTHLIKTRGQQVTLRCSPKSGHDTVSWYQQALGQGPQFIFQYYEEEERQRGNFPDRFSGHQFPNYSSELNVNALLLGDSALYLCASSLVGVASKYFGPGTRLTVT.